This TCR beta chain was captured in a study of shared clonotypes between healthy human individuals. Across the study: The composition of the donors was a couple of women and a few men aged 18 to 49.

As for this clone: Its antigen remains unidentified.

Both CD45RO+ cells and CCR7-negative CD45RA+ TemRA cells were combined to make up CD8 memory. Measured with immunoSEQ multiplex PCR; TCRdb has only the in-frame clones, and not every one. The sample lists a few hundred thousand clones; around 96% were seen once. Points from the study as a whole: Only blood was sampled, and tissue TCR repertoires likely differ from blood ones. Unshared clonotypes carried lower generation probabilities than those common to all four donors.

This CDR3 is 15 amino acids long. The ends were cut back, 2 bases at V and 2 bases at J, with 11 bases in the middle. From germline, CDR1 is SGHVS and CDR2 FQNEAQ. J is TRBJ2-3 and V is TRBV7-8, with D possibly TRBD2 on 5 matching bases. This TCR was sampled from a man aged 25-45 years in good health. Sequences were obtained from memory CD8+ T cells sorted from blood. Documented subset: CD45RO+ cells pooled with CCR7-negative TemRA cells. Here the CDR3 DNA reads TGTGCCAGCAGCTTAACAGCGGCCCTCACAGATACGCAGTATTTT. Its translation: CASSLTAALTDTQYF.